A selection of T cell receptor beta chains follows, all from one sample in a study of blood T cells in healthy people across ages. TCRdb reanalysed the 5' RACE reads using MiXCR and keeps one entry per CDR3 protein. The profile covers under 1,000,000 distinct CDR3 sequences, with about 46% appearing a single time and less than 20% taken by the ten largest. What was sequenced was blood. The receptors come from a man aged 80 or over in good health. Each CDR3 is given with its conserved first and last residue. The order of the fields is D gene, V gene, clone size, J gene, CDR3 protein, CDR3 DNA. A D gene is named only where the DNA matches it firmly. Clone size is given for some rows only: seen once, a few or many times, or a class if the clone is expanded.

D: NA; V: TRBV12-3/TRBV12-4; size: NA; J: TRBJ1-2; CDR3: CASSFDAGGYTF; DNA: TGTGCCAGCAGTTTTGACGCAGGTGGCTACACCTTC
D: NA; V: TRBV27; size: NA; J: TRBJ1-2; CDR3: CASSRGRPANYGYTF; DNA: TGTGCCAGCAGCCGCGGACGGCCTGCTAACTATGGCTACACCTTC
D: NA; V: TRBV2; size: many; J: TRBJ2-1; CDR3: CASSVGAYNEQFF; DNA: TGTGCCAGCTCGGTCGGGGCCTACAATGAGCAGTTCTTC
D: NA; V: TRBV12-3/TRBV12-4; size: NA; J: TRBJ2-1; CDR3: CASSLGNSAQTNEQFF; DNA: TGTGCCAGCAGTTTAGGGAACAGCGCCCAGACGAATGAGCAGTTCTTC
D: NA; V: TRBV4-1; size: few; J: TRBJ2-3; CDR3: CASSHRASEITDTQYF; DNA: TGCGCCAGCAGCCATAGGGCTAGCGAAATCACAGATACGCAGTATTTT
D: NA; V: TRBV5-1; size: NA; J: TRBJ2-7; CDR3: CASSSRVGYEQYF; DNA: TGCGCCAGCAGCTCGAGAGTAGGGTACGAGCAGTACTTC
D: NA; V: TRBV7-9; size: NA; J: TRBJ2-3; CDR3: CASIRRAPGTDTQYF; DNA: TGTGCCAGCATCCGGCGCGCACCAGGCACAGATACGCAGTATTTT
D: NA; V: TRBV14; size: NA; J: TRBJ1-6; CDR3: CASSRTGNSPLHF; DNA: TGTGCCAGCAGTCGGACCGGGAATTCACCCCTCCACTTT
D: NA; V: TRBV6-1; size: NA; J: TRBJ2-3; CDR3: CASSEGIVCATDTQYF; DNA: TGTGCCAGCAGTGAAGGTATAGTTTGTGCGACAGATACGCAGTATTTT
D: NA; V: TRBV28; size: few; J: TRBJ2-2; CDR3: CASRPPSAGELFF; DNA: TGTGCCAGCAGGCCCCCTAGCGCCGGGGAGCTGTTTTTT
D: TRBD2; V: TRBV12-3/TRBV12-4; size: many; J: TRBJ2-3; CDR3: CASSFAAGGNPDTQYF; DNA: TGTGCCAGCAGTTTTGCGGCGGGAGGGAACCCAGATACGCAGTATTTT
D: NA; V: TRBV6-6; size: NA; J: TRBJ1-4; CDR3: CASSFNAGAQNEKLFF; DNA: TGTGCCAGCAGTTTTAACGCCGGGGCCCAAAATGAAAAACTGTTTTTT
D: TRBD2; V: TRBV10-3; size: NA; J: TRBJ2-7; CDR3: CAISDLAGKLNEQYF; DNA: TGTGCCATCAGTGACCTAGCGGGGAAACTCAATGAGCAGTACTTC
D: TRBD1; V: TRBV18; size: few; J: TRBJ2-7; CDR3: CASSPKGTGGSEQYF; DNA: TGTGCCAGCTCACCGAAGGGGACAGGGGGCTCCGAGCAGTACTTC
D: TRBD2; V: TRBV7-2; size: NA; J: TRBJ2-5; CDR3: CASSLDRGGGWTQYF; DNA: TGTGCCAGCAGCTTGGACCGTGGGGGGGGGTGGACCCAGTACTTC
D: NA; V: TRBV20-1; size: NA; J: TRBJ1-4; CDR3: CSAPQGEKLFF; DNA: TGCAGTGCTCCTCAGGGTGAAAAACTGTTTTTT
D: TRBD2; V: TRBV27; size: few; J: TRBJ2-3; CDR3: CASSFDPPTSGRHTDTQYF; DNA: TGTGCCAGCAGTTTTGACCCCCCCACTAGCGGGAGGCACACAGATACGCAGTATTTT
D: NA; V: TRBV12-3/TRBV12-4; size: NA; J: TRBJ1-2; CDR3: CASSSGGEFSGYTF; DNA: TGTGCCAGCAGTTCCGGCGGGGAGTTCTCTGGCTACACCTTC
D: NA; V: TRBV7-2; size: NA; J: TRBJ2-7; CDR3: CASSPPGSNSREQYF; DNA: TGTGCCAGCAGCCCCCCGGGATCCAATTCCCGAGAGCAGTACTTC
D: TRBD2; V: TRBV4-2; size: few; J: TRBJ2-1; CDR3: CASSPELAEIYNEQFF; DNA: TGTGCCAGCAGCCCAGAACTAGCGGAAATCTACAATGAGCAGTTCTTC
D: NA; V: TRBV20-1; size: few; J: TRBJ2-3; CDR3: CSARQSGGEITDTQYF; DNA: TGCAGTGCTAGACAATCTGGCGGGGAGATCACAGATACGCAGTATTTT
D: TRBD2; V: TRBV20-1; size: few; J: TRBJ2-3; CDR3: CSARDLAGVADTQYF; DNA: TGCAGTGCTAGAGATCTAGCGGGAGTTGCAGATACGCAGTATTTT
D: TRBD1; V: TRBV7-2; size: once; J: TRBJ1-6; CDR3: CASSLEGGRSPLHF; DNA: TGTGCCAGCAGCTTAGAAGGGGGCCGGTCACCCCTCCACTTT
D: NA; V: TRBV7-3; size: NA; J: TRBJ1-2; CDR3: CASSWGGRDDYGYTF; DNA: TGTGCCAGCAGTTGGGGTGGCAGGGACGACTATGGCTACACCTTC
D: TRBD2; V: TRBV12-3/TRBV12-4; size: many; J: TRBJ2-5; CDR3: CASGLAGDGETQYF; DNA: TGTGCCAGTGGACTAGCGGGAGACGGTGAGACCCAGTACTTC
D: NA; V: TRBV27; size: NA; J: TRBJ2-7; CDR3: CASSLRFGIGSYEQYF; DNA: TGTGCCAGCAGTTTACGGTTTGGTATAGGCTCATACGAGCAGTACTTC
D: NA; V: TRBV2; size: NA; J: TRBJ1-2; CDR3: CASSAQGDGGYTF; DNA: TGTGCCAGCAGCGCTCAGGGTGACGGAGGCTACACCTTC
D: TRBD2; V: TRBV15; size: few; J: TRBJ2-3; CDR3: CATSLGTSGDTDTQYF; DNA: TGTGCCACCAGCTTAGGGACTAGCGGTGACACAGATACGCAGTATTTT
D: TRBD1; V: TRBV5-1; size: NA; J: TRBJ2-1; CDR3: CAGSSGQGIEQFF; DNA: TGCGCCGGCAGCAGCGGACAGGGAATTGAGCAGTTCTTC
D: NA; V: TRBV11-3; size: once; J: TRBJ2-3; CDR3: CASSLTGWQGTDTQYF; DNA: TGTGCCAGCAGCTTAACGGGATGGCAGGGCACAGATACGCAGTATTTT
D: NA; V: TRBV4-2; size: few; J: TRBJ2-5; CDR3: CASSQDRGAETQYF; DNA: TGTGCCAGCAGCCAAGATCGGGGGGCAGAGACCCAGTACTTC
D: NA; V: TRBV6-6; size: many; J: TRBJ2-7; CDR3: CASSDSRGASYEQYF; DNA: TGTGCCAGCAGCGATTCCCGAGGGGCAAGCTACGAGCAGTACTTC
D: TRBD2; V: TRBV7-3; size: NA; J: TRBJ2-1; CDR3: CASSPLAGSTYNEQFF; DNA: TGTGCCAGCAGTCCACTAGCGGGATCAACCTACAATGAGCAGTTCTTC
D: NA; V: TRBV29-1; size: NA; J: TRBJ2-7; CDR3: CSVEKMGVGNEQYF; DNA: TGCAGCGTTGAAAAGATGGGAGTAGGCAACGAGCAGTACTTC
D: NA; V: TRBV6-6; size: NA; J: TRBJ2-1; CDR3: CASSYPPDEQFF; DNA: TGTGCCAGCAGTTACCCCCCCGATGAGCAGTTCTTC
D: TRBD1; V: TRBV6-1; size: once; J: TRBJ1-5; CDR3: CASSEDRGFNRPQHF; DNA: TGTGCCAGCAGTGAAGACAGGGGATTTAACCGGCCCCAGCATTTT
D: NA; V: TRBV5-1; size: once; J: TRBJ1-1; CDR3: CASSLESQPRGTEAFF; DNA: TGCGCCAGCAGCTTGGAGTCCCAGCCCAGGGGCACTGAAGCTTTCTTT
D: NA; V: TRBV3-1; size: NA; J: TRBJ2-7; CDR3: CASSQAAWSSYEQYF; DNA: TGTGCCAGCAGCCAAGCGGCATGGAGCTCCTACGAGCAGTACTTC
D: NA; V: TRBV7-2; size: many; J: TRBJ2-3; CDR3: CASSGRTSTDTQYF; DNA: TGTGCCAGCAGCGGAAGGACTAGCACAGATACGCAGTATTTT